A single sample gave rise to the 8 T cell receptor beta chains below, sequenced in a study of regulatory T cells in long-lasting Graves disease. Through Arm-PCR of CDR3 regions and iRepertoire HTBI primers, TCR beta libraries were built. Each CDR3 protein is one row after TCRdb ran MiXCR on the multiplex PCR reads. The sample includes around 250,000 distinct CDR3 sequences, around 19% of them seen just once. Time point denoted: newly diagnosed GD, antithyroid drugs for less than 3 months. PBMCs were the source of the RNA used for TCR sequencing. Sequenced here: peripheral blood mononuclear cells (PBMCs), sampled at new diagnosis, from a patient treated with antithyroid drugs. All receptors derive from a female donor with Graves disease.

This clonotype was observed at least ten times. J is TRBJ1-5 and V is TRBV20-1; a weak D match, TRBD1 (6 bases). The CDR3 runs 13 residues. Germline CDR1 DFQATT, CDR2 SNEGSKA (reference sequence). The ends were cut back, 7 bases at V and 5 bases at J, with 15 bases in the middle. The CDR3 spells CSGMDSPHQPQHF. The CDR3 nucleotides read TGCAGTGGTATGGACAGCCCACATCAGCCCCAGCATTTT.

The chain carries TRBV19 and TRBJ2-3; 11 nucleotides agree with TRBD2. The CDR3 length is 14 residues. Germline assignment: CDR1 LNHDA and CDR2 SQIVND (reference sequence). J lost 7 bases, V lost 4 bases, and 4 bases had no gene match. DNA for the CDR3: TGTGCCAGTAGTAACTTAGCGGGAGGGTATACGCAGTATTTT. Amino acids: CASSNLAGGYTQYF.

This clonotype was counted many times. The chain links TRBV2 to TRBJ2-2; no firm D call. Germline V gives CDR1 SNHLY, CDR2 FYNNEI. V was clipped by 6 bases and J by 4 bases, with 12 bases between them. This CDR3 comprises 14 residues. The CDR3 DNA follows: TGTGCCAGCAGGGCCCTTTGGGGCACCGGGGAGCTGTTTTTT. Translating it yields CASRALWGTGELFF.

Regarding this clonotype: A far larger clone is just one base off, so this is likely a read error. This rearrangement joins TRBV2 to TRBJ2-5; D might be TRBD2 (6 bases). V lost 7 bases to trimming and J lost 11 bases, with 26 bases between them. CDR1 SNHLY and CDR2 FYNNEI come from the germline V gene. This CDR3 is built from 15 residues. CDR3 bases: TGTGCCAGCACCCTTTCCCGGGAGCGCCGCAATGAGCAGTACTTC. Translating gives CASTLSRERRNEQYF.

This clonotype was seen ten or more times. The V gene is TRBV12-3 or TRBV12-4, the J gene TRBJ1-4; tentatively, D is TRBD1 (5 bases). Deletions cut 4 bases from V and 6 bases from J, with 12 bases between. The CDR3 has 14 amino acids. Here the CDR3 DNA reads TGTGCCAGCAGTTGGCAGGGCGCAGATGAAAAACTGTTTTTT. This gives the protein CASSWQGADEKLFF.

This clonotype was observed a handful of times. The rearrangement uses TRBV24-1 and TRBJ2-2, with D hard to call. CDR1 and CDR2 (germline): KGHDR, SFDVKD. Between the trimmed V and J ends, which lost 1 base and 0 bases, there was a span of 8 bases. The CDR3 sequence is 16 residues long. CDR3 DNA: TGTGCCACCAGTGATTTCCGCACTACGAACACCGGGGAGCTGTTTTTT. Amino acids: CATSDFRTTNTGELFF.

The V and J genes are TRBV6-5 and TRBJ2-3, with TRBD1 as a possible D gene (6 bases). The CDR3 has 15 residues. Looked up from germline, CDR1 is MNHEY and CDR2 is SVGAGI. Trimming took off 4 bases at V and 3 bases at J, with 14 bases between the two ends. The CDR3, as DNA: TGTGCCAGCAGTTCCCAGACAGGAGGAACAGATACGCAGTATTTT. Amino acids: CASSSQTGGTDTQYF.

This clonotype is classed as medium-sized (0.01 to 0.1%). The chain is built from TRBV12-3 or TRBV12-4 and TRBJ2-1, with 8 bases lining up with TRBD2. V trimming: 3 bases; J trimming: 7 bases; junction bases outside the gene matches: 8. The CDR3 covers 15 residues. CDR3 loop: CASSFLQTSANEQFF. CDR3 nucleotide sequence: TGTGCCAGCAGTTTTTTACAGACTAGCGCGAATGAGCAGTTCTTC.